Following are 25 T cell receptor beta chains from one sample sequenced in a study of blood T cell repertoires in COVID-19. Profiling relied on immunoSEQ multiplex PCR, and the TCRdb table lists in-frame clones only, not all of them. This table holds more than 250,000 clones, just over 85% found once. The sample consisted of PBMCs or T cells enriched from blood (not recorded which). The receptor source for this set is a woman between 18 and 29 years old who had recovered from COVID-19.

The chain recombines TRBV4-1 with TRBJ1-2; 11 nucleotides line up with TRBD1. V dropped 4 bases and J dropped 8; count of bases not matched to a gene: 9. The CDR3 is 15 amino acids. Germline V CDR1 and CDR2: MGHRA, YSYEKL. CDR3 bases: TGCGCCAGCAGCCCCCCGGGACAGGGGGGGAAAGGCTACACCTTC. Translated: CASSPPGQGGKGYTF.

The count of this clone is one. The chain employs TRBV9 and TRBJ2-2, with D possibly matching TRBD2 (6 bases). Trimming left V 3 bases short and J 5 bases short, with 17 bases between. The germline V gene has CDR1 SGDLS and CDR2 YYNGEE. CDR3 size: 16 residues. The DNA for the CDR3 is TGTGCCAGCAGCGCTACTAGTTGGGGGAGGACCGGGGAGCTGTTTTTT. This sequence encodes CASSATSWGRTGELFF.

This clone was seen only a few times. DNA of the CDR3: TGTGCCACTGAGCCGGACAGCCTGGACGAGCAGTACTTC. Translating gives CATEPDSLDEQYF. This chain links TRBV6-5 with TRBJ2-7, with D possibly being TRBD1 (6 bases). The CDR3 contains 13 residues. The V gene's germline CDR1 is MNHEY and CDR2 SVGAGI. Trimming left V 10 bases short and J 5 bases short, with 18 bases between.

This clone was seen a handful of times. This chain links TRBV6-5 with TRBJ2-2; D is possibly TRBD2 (6 bases). Looked up from germline, CDR1 is MNHEY and CDR2 is SVGAGI. CDR3 length equals 15 residues. Trimming left V 8 bases short and J 3 bases short, with 16 bases between. CDR3 loop: CASGLGTSDTGELFF. As DNA, the CDR3 is TGTGCCAGCGGTTTAGGGACTTCAGACACCGGGGAGCTGTTTTTT.

The J gene is TRBJ1-1, the V gene TRBV2; 10 nucleotides line up with TRBD1. Germline V gives CDR1 SNHLY, CDR2 FYNNEI. V gave up 6 bases and J gave up 5 bases; unmatched junction bases: 6. The CDR3 sequence is 14 residues long. CDR3 in DNA: TGTGCCAGCAGCGACAGGGGGCTAGGAACTGAAGCTTTCTTT. Its translation: CASSDRGLGTEAFF.

The J gene is TRBJ1-1, the V gene TRBV30, with 10 nucleotides matching TRBD1. With V trimmed by 3 bases and J by 8 bases, 6 bases remained unmatched. Germline CDR1 is GTSNPN and CDR2 is SVGIG (reference sequence). The CDR3 spans 13 residues. CDR3 loop: CAWRDRGSLEAFF. The CDR3 region has the DNA TGTGCCTGGAGGGACAGGGGGTCCCTCGAAGCTTTCTTT.

V is TRBV27 and J is TRBJ1-2, with D maybe TRBD1 (5 bases). The germline V and J ends were trimmed by 2 bases and 6 bases, with 16 bases remaining between them. The CDR3 runs to 15 residues. Germline CDR1 is MNHEY and CDR2 is SMNVEV (reference sequence). The CDR3 region is CASSLSGAGGNGYTF. DNA for the CDR3: TGTGCCAGCAGTTTAAGCGGGGCTGGAGGAAATGGCTACACCTTC.

The chain links TRBV27 to TRBJ2-1; TRBD1 agrees at 7 bases. This CDR3 contains 18 residues. Germline V gives CDR1 MNHEY, CDR2 SMNVEV (reference sequence). V lost 0 bases, J lost 3 bases, and 11 bases stayed unmatched. CDR3 region: CASSLSNPDRRGYNEQFF. The CDR3 DNA reads TGTGCCAGCAGTTTATCAAACCCGGACAGGAGAGGCTACAATGAGCAGTTCTTC.

The V gene is TRBV28, the J gene TRBJ1-2; TRBD1 is a possible D gene (5 bases). CDR3 size: 10 residues. Germline lookup yields CDR1 MDHEN and CDR2 SYDVKM. The CDR3 bases are TGTGCTATCGGGGGCTATGGCTACACCTTC. This translates into CAIGGYGYTF.

This clone has just a few counts. The chain has TRBV5-4 and TRBJ1-3; TRBD1 matches 11 bases. This CDR3 has 16 residues. Germline CDR1 and CDR2: SGHNT and YYREEE (reference sequence). V was pared by 3 bases and J by 4 bases, with 6 bases of the junction left unmatched. The chain's CDR3 is CASSSGQGAGGNTIYF. CDR3 coding DNA: TGTGCCAGCAGCTCCGGACAGGGGGCGGGAGGAAACACCATATATTTT.

The J gene is TRBJ2-7, the V gene TRBV28; D is ambiguous. Trimming shortened V by 1 base and J by 2 bases, and 6 bases separated the two germline ends. CDR1 is MDHEN, CDR2 SYDVKM, per germline. This CDR3 is built from 13 residues. CDR3 DNA: TGTGCCAGCAGTTTATCACAAACCTACGAGCAGTACTTC. It specifies CASSLSQTYEQYF.

The chain has TRBV7-6 and TRBJ2-7, with a tentative D call TRBD1 (5 bases). This CDR3 has 14 residues. Per germline, CDR1 SGHVS and CDR2 FNYEAQ. V lost 2 bases and J 3 bases, leaving 11 bases between the germline ends. The CDR3 coding sequence is TGTGCCAGCAGCTTAACGCAGGGTTACTACGAGCAGTACTTC. It specifies CASSLTQGYYEQYF.

The DNA for the CDR3 is TGTGCCAGCAGTTTTTGGGCATTCTCCCCCCGACACGGCTACACCTTC. Translation: CASSFWAFSPRHGYTF. The chain employs TRBV27 and TRBJ1-2; no firm D call. Germline V CDR1 and CDR2: MNHEY, SMNVEV (reference sequence). The CDR3 consists of 16 residues. V gave up 3 bases and J gave up 8 bases, with 22 bases separating them.

The chain employs TRBV11-2 and TRBJ2-3, with D maybe TRBD1 (5 bases). The CDR3 runs to 16 residues. Trimming removed 1 base at V and 1 base at J, with 12 bases between. CDR1 is SGHAT, CDR2 FQNNGV, per germline. The CDR3 DNA reads as TGTGCCAGCAGCTTAGGACAGTCCCTACGCACAGATACGCAGTATTTT. This translates into CASSLGQSLRTDTQYF.

The chain uses TRBV2 and TRBJ1-1; no definite D call. V was cut by 2 bases and J by 0 bases, with 7 bases left in between. Germline lookup yields CDR1 SNHLY and CDR2 FYNNEI. CDR3 length: 14 residues. This CDR3 is CASSESTVNTEAFF. The CDR3 DNA is TGTGCCAGCAGTGAATCAACAGTGAACACTGAAGCTTTCTTT.

The chain joins TRBV29-1 to TRBJ2-6, with TRBD1 matching over 7 bases. The germline V gene encodes CDR1 SQVTM and CDR2 ANQGSEA. This CDR3 spans 16 amino acids. J gave up 0 bases and V 5 bases, and 7 bases lay outside the gene matches. CDR3 bases: TGCAGCGTTTCCGGGACAGACCCCTCTGGGGCCAACGTCCTGACTTTC. Translated, it gives CSVSGTDPSGANVLTF.

The chain couples TRBV11-3 to TRBJ2-1; 8 nucleotides align to TRBD2. The V gene's germline CDR1 is SGHNT and CDR2 YENEEA. This CDR3 region has 17 residues. After removal of 5 bases from V and 0 bases from J, the junction contained 9 bases not matched to a gene. DNA for the CDR3: TGTGCCAGCAGCCTTCACGGCCTAGCGGGCTCCTACAATGAGCAGTTCTTC. It specifies CASSLHGLAGSYNEQFF.

CDR3 protein: CASSVESGGNTGELFF. Here the CDR3 DNA reads TGTGCCAGCAGCGTAGAGAGCGGGGGGAACACCGGGGAGCTGTTTTTT. V is TRBV9 and J is TRBJ2-2, with 8 bases matching TRBD2. The CDR3 runs 16 residues. Germline values: CDR1 SGDLS, CDR2 YYNGEE. Trimming removed 0 bases from V and 1 base from J; junction bases left unmatched: 2.

The V call is TRBV21-1, the J call TRBJ2-7; TRBD1, the table's D call, lacks a check against the DNA. TRBV21-1 is a recognized pseudogene. The CDR3 sequence is 15 residues long. The CDR3 is CASTSGTGRAYEQYF. The CDR3 DNA follows: TGTGCCAGTACCTCCGGGACAGGGAGGGCCTACGAGCAGTACTTC.

V and J are TRBV5-5 and TRBJ1-1; D remains ambiguous. Germline loops: CDR1 SGHKS, CDR2 YYEKEE (reference sequence). The CDR3 is 15 amino acids. Trimming removed 0 bases from V and 0 bases from J, with 9 bases in between. CDR3 coding DNA: TGTGCCAGCAGCTTGGGGTCCGGGTTGAACACTGAAGCTTTCTTT. This translates into CASSLGSGLNTEAFF.

As to this clone: Different DNA sequences within this sample yield the same CDR3. CDR3 nucleotide sequence: TGTGCCAGCTCACCCCCTAGCACAGATACGCAGTATTTT. Its translation is CASSPPSTDTQYF. The rearrangement uses TRBV18 and TRBJ2-3, with D hard to call. Germline CDR1 KGHSH, CDR2 LQKENI. V lost 3 bases and J 0 bases, leaving 4 bases between the germline ends. The CDR3 has 13 amino acids.

A few counts support this clone. The chain combines TRBV7-3 with TRBJ1-2; D is unresolved. Trimming removed 5 bases from V and 5 bases from J, with 6 bases in between. CDR1 and CDR2 (germline): SGHTA, FQGTGA. This CDR3 has 11 amino acids. CDR3 residues: CASSPRYGYTF. CDR3 coding DNA: TGTGCCAGCAGCCCCAGATATGGCTACACCTTC.

There are a few counts of this clone. This chain uses TRBV5-1 with TRBJ2-1; D is unresolved. This CDR3 is 15 amino acids long. With 5 bases removed from V and 1 base from J, the gap between germline ends came to 13 bases. CDR1 is SGHRS, CDR2 YFSETQ, per germline. This CDR3 reads CASRVSPESYNEQFF. In DNA, the CDR3 is TGCGCCAGCAGGGTTTCGCCAGAATCCTACAATGAGCAGTTCTTC. The full variable domain, completed using reference TRBV5-1 and TRBJ2-1, is KAGVTQTPRYLIKTRGQQVTLSCSPISGHRSVSWYQQTPGQGLQFLFEYFSETQRNKGNFPGRFSGRQFSNSRSEMNVSTLELGDSALYLCASRVSPESYNEQFFGPGTRLTVL.

V usage is TRBV9 and J usage is TRBJ2-1, with 13 bases lining up with TRBD2. CDR1 is SGDLS and CDR2 is YYNGEE in the germline V gene. CDR3 length: 19 amino acids. The J segment lost 2 bases and the V segment lost 4 bases, leaving 12 bases of the junction unmatched. The CDR3 nucleotides are TGTGCCAGCAGCTTCTCCACTAGCGGGGGGGCAAAGGCCTACAATGAGCAGTTCTTC. Its translation: CASSFSTSGGAKAYNEQFF. The full variable domain, in which reference TRBV9 and TRBJ2-1 provide the parts outside the CDR3, is DSGVTQTPKHLITATGQRVTLRCSPRSGDLSVYWYQQSLDQGLQFLIQYYNGEERAKGNILERFSAQQFPDLHSELNLSSLELGDSALYFCASSFSTSGGAKAYNEQFFGPGTRLTVL.

The chain uses TRBV10-1 and TRBJ2-2; 13 bases are a match to TRBD2. The germline CDR1 and CDR2 sequences are WNHNN and SYGVQD (reference sequence). The CDR3 length is 17 residues. V was clipped by 5 bases and J by 4 bases; unmatched bases: 7. CDR3 region: CASSKRTSGGLTGELFF. The CDR3 DNA reads as TGCGCCAGCAGTAAAAGGACTAGCGGGGGCCTCACCGGGGAGCTGTTTTTT.